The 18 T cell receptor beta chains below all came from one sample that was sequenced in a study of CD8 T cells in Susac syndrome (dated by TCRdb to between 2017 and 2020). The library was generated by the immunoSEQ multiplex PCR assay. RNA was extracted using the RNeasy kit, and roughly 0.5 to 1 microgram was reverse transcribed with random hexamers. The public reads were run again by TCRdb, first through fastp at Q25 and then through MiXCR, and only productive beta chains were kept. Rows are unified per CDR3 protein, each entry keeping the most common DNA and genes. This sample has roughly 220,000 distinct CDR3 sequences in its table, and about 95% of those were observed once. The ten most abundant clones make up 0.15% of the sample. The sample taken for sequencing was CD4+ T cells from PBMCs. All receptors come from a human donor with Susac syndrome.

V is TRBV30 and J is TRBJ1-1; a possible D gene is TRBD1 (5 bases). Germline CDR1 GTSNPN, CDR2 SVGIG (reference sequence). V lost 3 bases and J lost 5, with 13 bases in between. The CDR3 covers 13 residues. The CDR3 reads CAWSRGPRTEAFF. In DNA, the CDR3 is TGTGCCTGGAGCCGGGGCCCGAGGACTGAAGCTTTCTTT.

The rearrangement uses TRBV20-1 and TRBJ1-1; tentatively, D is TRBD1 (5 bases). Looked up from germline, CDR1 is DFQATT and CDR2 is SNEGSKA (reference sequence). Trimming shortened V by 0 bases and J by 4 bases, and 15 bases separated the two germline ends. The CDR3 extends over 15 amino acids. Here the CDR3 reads CSARDGWGGGTEAFF. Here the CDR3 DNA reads TGCAGTGCTAGAGACGGGTGGGGGGGAGGCACTGAAGCTTTCTTT.

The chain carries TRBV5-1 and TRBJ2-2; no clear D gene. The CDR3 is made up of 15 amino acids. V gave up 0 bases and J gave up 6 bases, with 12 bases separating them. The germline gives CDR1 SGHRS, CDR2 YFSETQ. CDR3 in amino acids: CASSLDPGPAGELFF. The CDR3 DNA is TGCGCCAGCAGCTTGGATCCTGGGCCGGCCGGGGAGCTGTTTTTT.

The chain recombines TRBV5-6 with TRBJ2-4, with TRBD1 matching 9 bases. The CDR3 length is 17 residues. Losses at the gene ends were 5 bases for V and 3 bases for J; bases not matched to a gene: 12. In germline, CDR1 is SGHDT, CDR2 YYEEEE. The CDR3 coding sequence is TGTGCCAGCAGACCTCGATCCGGGACAGGGAACAAAAACATTCAGTACTTC. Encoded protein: CASRPRSGTGNKNIQYF.

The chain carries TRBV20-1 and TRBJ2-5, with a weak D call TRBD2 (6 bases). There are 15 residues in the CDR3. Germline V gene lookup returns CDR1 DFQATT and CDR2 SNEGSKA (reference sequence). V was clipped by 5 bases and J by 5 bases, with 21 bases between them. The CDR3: CSAPRMAGSRETQYF. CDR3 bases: TGCAGTGCTCCACGGATGGCGGGGAGTCGTGAGACCCAGTACTTC.

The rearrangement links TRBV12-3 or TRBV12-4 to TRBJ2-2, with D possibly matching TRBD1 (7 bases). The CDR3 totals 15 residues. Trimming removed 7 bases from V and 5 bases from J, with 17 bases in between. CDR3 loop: CASTKDRAGTGELFF. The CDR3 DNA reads TGTGCCAGCACCAAAGACAGGGCGGGAACCGGGGAGCTGTTTTTT.

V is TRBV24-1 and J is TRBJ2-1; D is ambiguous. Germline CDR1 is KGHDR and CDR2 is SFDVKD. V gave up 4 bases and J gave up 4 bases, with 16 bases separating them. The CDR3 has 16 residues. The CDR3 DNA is TGTGCCACCAGTGAAGGGTCGGGCGGATATTACAATGAGCAGTTCTTC. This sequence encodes CATSEGSGGYYNEQFF.

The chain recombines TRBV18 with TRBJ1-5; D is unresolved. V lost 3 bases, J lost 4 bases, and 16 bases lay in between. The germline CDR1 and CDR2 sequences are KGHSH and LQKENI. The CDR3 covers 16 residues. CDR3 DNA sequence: TGTGCCAGCTCACCGGCGGCAGGCCGTCCTAATCAGCCCCAGCATTTT. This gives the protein CASSPAAGRPNQPQHF.

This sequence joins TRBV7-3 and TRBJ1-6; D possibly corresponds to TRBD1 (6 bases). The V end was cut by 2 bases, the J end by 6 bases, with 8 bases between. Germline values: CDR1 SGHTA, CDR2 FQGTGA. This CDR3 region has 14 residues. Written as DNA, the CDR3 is TGTGCCAGCAGCTTATTGGGGGCTAATTCACCCCTCCACTTT. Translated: CASSLLGANSPLHF.

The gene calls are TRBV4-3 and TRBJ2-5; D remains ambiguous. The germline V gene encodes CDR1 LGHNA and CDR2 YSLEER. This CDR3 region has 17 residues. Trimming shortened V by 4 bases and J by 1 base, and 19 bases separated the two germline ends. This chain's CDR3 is CASSRSSGLGGQETQYF. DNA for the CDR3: TGCGCCAGCAGCCGGTCAAGTGGCCTAGGTGGCCAAGAGACCCAGTACTTC.

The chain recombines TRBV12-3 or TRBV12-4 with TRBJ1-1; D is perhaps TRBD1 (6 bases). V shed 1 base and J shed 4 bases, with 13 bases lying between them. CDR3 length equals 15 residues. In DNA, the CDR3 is TGTGCCAGCAGTTTAGAACGGGGGGCGGGCACTGAAGCTTTCTTT. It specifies CASSLERGAGTEAFF.

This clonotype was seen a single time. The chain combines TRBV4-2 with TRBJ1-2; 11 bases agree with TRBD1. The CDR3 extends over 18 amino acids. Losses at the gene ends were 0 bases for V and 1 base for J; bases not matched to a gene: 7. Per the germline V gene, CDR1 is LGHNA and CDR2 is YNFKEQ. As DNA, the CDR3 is TGTGCCAGCAGCCAAGATTTAGGACAGGGGGCGAATAACTATGGCTACACCTTC. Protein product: CASSQDLGQGANNYGYTF.

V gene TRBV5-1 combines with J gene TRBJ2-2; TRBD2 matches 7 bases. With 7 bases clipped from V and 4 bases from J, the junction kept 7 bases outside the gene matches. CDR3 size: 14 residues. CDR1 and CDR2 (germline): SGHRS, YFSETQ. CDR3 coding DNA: TGCGCCAGCTCTCACGGGGGGTCCACCGGGGAGCTGTTTTTT. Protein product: CASSHGGSTGELFF. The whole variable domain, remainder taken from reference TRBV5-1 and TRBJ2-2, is KAGVTQTPRYLIKTRGQQVTLSCSPISGHRSVSWYQQTPGQGLQFLFEYFSETQRNKGNFPGRFSGRQFSNSRSEMNVSTLELGDSALYLCASSHGGSTGELFFGEGSRLTVL.

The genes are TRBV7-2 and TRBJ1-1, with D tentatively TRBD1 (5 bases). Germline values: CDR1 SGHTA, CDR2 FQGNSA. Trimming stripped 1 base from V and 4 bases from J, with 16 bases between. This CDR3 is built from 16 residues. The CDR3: CASSLEAAGEGTEAFF. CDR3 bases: TGTGCCAGCAGCTTAGAGGCGGCGGGGGAAGGCACTGAAGCTTTCTTT.

The CDR3 DNA sequence: TGTGCCAGCAGTTTAAAGCAGGGGGCTTTGGGCACTGAAGCTTTCTTT. Protein: CASSLKQGALGTEAFF. This sequence joins TRBV12-3 or TRBV12-4 and TRBJ1-1; 8 bases are a match to TRBD1. The CDR3 loop spans 16 amino acids. V lost 2 bases and J lost 4; bases outside the gene matches: 9.

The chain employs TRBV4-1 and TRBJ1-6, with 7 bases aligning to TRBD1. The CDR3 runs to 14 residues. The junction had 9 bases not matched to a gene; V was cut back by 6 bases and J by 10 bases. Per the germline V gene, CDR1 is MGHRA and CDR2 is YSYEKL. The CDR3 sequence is CASRATGMDSPLHF. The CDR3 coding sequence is TGCGCCAGCAGGGCGACAGGGATGGACTCACCCCTCCACTTT.

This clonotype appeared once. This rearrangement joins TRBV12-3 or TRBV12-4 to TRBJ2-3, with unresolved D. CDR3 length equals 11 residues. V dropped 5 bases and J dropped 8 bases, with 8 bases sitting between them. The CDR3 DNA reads TGTGCCAGCAGTACCCGTGGTACGCAGTATTTT. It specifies CASSTRGTQYF.

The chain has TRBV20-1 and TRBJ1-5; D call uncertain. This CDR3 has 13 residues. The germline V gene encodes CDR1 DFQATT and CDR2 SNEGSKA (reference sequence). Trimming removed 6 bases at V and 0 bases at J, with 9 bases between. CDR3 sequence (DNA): TGCAGTGCCAAGACGGGTAGCAATCAGCCCCAGCATTTT. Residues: CSAKTGSNQPQHF.